One and the same sample provided the 31 T cell receptor beta chains below, sequenced in a study of T cells in Graves' hyperthyroidism and ophthalmopathy (dated by TCRdb to between 2018 and 2021). Library method: multiplex PCR. Sequencing was performed on an Illumina HiSeq 2000. The TCR beta CDR3 regions were amplified from the RNA transcripts. The TCR CDR3 was subjected to a first round of RT-PCR using the HTBI primer set and the Qiagen OneStep RT-PCR kit. Through fastp at Q25 and MiXCR, TCRdb rebuilt clones from the public reads, retaining in-frame beta chains. Under each unique CDR3 protein, matching rows form one entry showing the most common genes and DNA. A total of hundreds of thousands of distinct CDR3 sequences appear in this sample, approximately 25% of them only once. Jointly, the top ten make up less than 75% of the sample. Sequencing used blood. The receptors were gathered from a man over 45 with Graves' hyperthyroidism.

This chain joins TRBV5-1 and TRBJ2-2; D tentatively fits TRBD1 or TRBD2 (5 bases each). V dropped 0 bases and J dropped 3 bases, with 9 bases sitting between them. This CDR3 comprises 15 residues. Germline V gene data show CDR1 as SGHRS and CDR2 as YFSETQ. The chain's CDR3 is CASSLGQGDTGELFF. CDR3 DNA: TGCGCCAGCAGCTTGGGCCAGGGAGACACCGGGGAGCTGTTTTTT.

There are a few counts of this clonotype. The chain recombines TRBV19 with TRBJ1-1; 7 bases are shared with TRBD1. This CDR3 spans 14 amino acids. Germline CDR1 is LNHDA and CDR2 is SQIVND (reference sequence). J lost 0 bases, V lost 3 bases, and 1 base had no gene match. The CDR3: CASSMGQMNTEAFF. CDR3 bases: TGTGCCAGTAGTATGGGACAGATGAACACTGAAGCTTTCTTT. Using reference TRBV19 and TRBJ1-1 for the parts outside the CDR3, the full variable domain is DGGITQSPKYLFRKEGQNVTLSCEQNLNHDAMYWYRQDPGQGLRLIYYSQIVNDFQKGDIAEGYSVSREKKESFPLTVTSAQKNPTAFYLCASSMGQMNTEAFFGQGTRLTVV.

A word on this clonotype: This may arise from a read error, as a much more abundant clone is one base away. Without the conserved terminal phenylalanine or tryptophan, this CDR3 likely stems from a read error. The chain joins TRBV11-2 to TRBJ1-2, with 10 bases identical to TRBD1. This CDR3 is 13 amino acids long. The germline CDR1 and CDR2 sequences are SGHAT and FQNNGV. V shed 3 bases and J 8 bases; nucleotides not matched to a gene: 3. The CDR3 DNA reads TGTGCCAGCAGCTTGGAGACAGGGGGCGGCTACACCCTC. Translating it yields CASSLETGGGYTL.

The chain is built from TRBV6-1 and TRBJ1-5; the match to TRBD1 covers 9 bases. CDR3 length equals 15 residues. V dropped 10 bases and J dropped 0; count of bases not matched to a gene: 7. Germline V gene sequence: CDR1 MNHNS, CDR2 SASEGT. CDR3 amino acids: CATRPTGGSNQPQHF. In DNA form, the CDR3 reads TGTGCCACCCGCCCGACAGGGGGTAGCAATCAGCCCCAGCATTTT.

Of note for this clonotype: This clone may be a read error of a much larger clone one base away. The chain employs TRBV12-3 or TRBV12-4 and TRBJ2-7; possibly TRBD1 for D (7 bases). The V and J ends lost 2 bases and 4 bases respectively, with 12 bases between them. This CDR3 has 14 amino acids. As DNA, the CDR3 is TGTGCCAGCAGTTTAAGTCAGGGGGGTTACGAGCAGTACTTC. As protein: CASSLSQGGYEQYF.

V and J are TRBV2 and TRBJ1-6; 8 nucleotides align to TRBD1. Trimming removed 4 bases from V and 18 bases from J; junction bases left unmatched: 5. Germline V gene data show CDR1 as SNHLY and CDR2 as FYNNEI. This CDR3 region has 11 residues. Here the CDR3 DNA reads TGTGCCAGCAGTGGGGACAGGAGCACCCACTTT. Translating gives CASSGDRSTHF.

This clonotype was counted between two and nine times. V gene TRBV7-9 combines with J gene TRBJ2-7; D call uncertain. The germline V gene encodes CDR1 SEHNR and CDR2 FQNEAQ (reference sequence). V lost 6 bases to trimming and J lost 1 base, with 10 bases between them. The CDR3 is made up of 13 amino acids. The CDR3 region has the DNA TGTGCCAGCAGTCCCGACGGATCCTACGAGCAGTACTTC. Translation gives CASSPDGSYEQYF.

This chain links TRBV20-1 with TRBJ2-5; 9 bases match TRBD2. The V and J ends lost 4 bases and 5 bases, in that order; junction bases with no gene match: 8. The CDR3 extends over 14 amino acids. Germline CDR1 reads DFQATT; CDR2 reads SNEGSKA (reference sequence). CDR3 nucleotides: TGCAGTGCTACGTCTACTAGCGGGTGGGAGACCCAGTACTTC. Translated, it gives CSATSTSGWETQYF.

This sequence joins TRBV6-1 and TRBJ2-2; D is ambiguous. The germline V and J ends were trimmed by 8 bases and 6 bases, with 4 bases remaining between them. Germline assignment: CDR1 MNHNS and CDR2 SASEGT. The CDR3 covers 10 residues. CDR3: CASGAGELFF. CDR3 sequence (DNA): TGTGCCAGCGGGGCCGGGGAGCTGTTTTTT.

This clonotype has ten or more counts. J is TRBJ2-1 and V is TRBV18, with 8 positions matching TRBD2. The V segment lost 7 bases and the J segment 9 bases; nucleotides outside the gene matches: 8. The CDR3 extends over 13 amino acids. CDR1 and CDR2 (germline): KGHSH, LQKENI. The CDR3 DNA reads as TGTGCCAGCTTCGGGACTAGAGGCATTGAGCAGTTCTTC. It specifies CASFGTRGIEQFF.

This clonotype came up many times. The chain uses TRBV4-1 and TRBJ1-1; a possible D gene is TRBD1 (6 bases). V gave up 0 bases and J gave up 0 bases, with 11 bases separating them. The CDR3 is 16 amino acids. CDR1 and CDR2 from the germline V gene are MGHRA and YSYEKL. The CDR3 sequence is CASSQDRYRVNTEAFF. CDR3 DNA sequence: TGCGCCAGCAGCCAAGATCGGTACAGGGTGAACACTGAAGCTTTCTTT.

At least ten counts were recorded for this clonotype. J is TRBJ1-1 and V is TRBV20-1, with 7 nucleotides matching TRBD1. The CDR3 totals 12 residues. Per the germline V gene, CDR1 is DFQATT and CDR2 is SNEGSKA (reference sequence). CDR3 sequence (DNA): TGCAGCGCAAGGACAGGGAACACTGAAGCTTTCTTT. It encodes CSARTGNTEAFF.

The CDR3, as DNA: TGCAGCGTTGAAGATCCCAGGGGGGATAACTATGGCTACACCTTC. It translates to CSVEDPRGDNYGYTF. J is TRBJ1-2 and V is TRBV29-1; 7 positions agree with TRBD1. The V gene end was trimmed by 0 bases and the J gene end by 1 base; junction bases not matched to a gene: 5. The CDR3 runs to 15 residues. The V gene's germline CDR1 is SQVTM and CDR2 ANQGSEA.

This clonotype was found many times. This rearrangement joins TRBV3-1 to TRBJ2-1, with 10 bases fitting TRBD2. The junction had 6 bases not matched to a gene; V was cut back by 0 bases and J by 7 bases. From germline, CDR1 is LGHDT and CDR2 YNNKEL (reference sequence). This CDR3 has 16 residues. The CDR3 loop is CASSQDLAGARNEQFF. The DNA of the CDR3 is TGTGCCAGCAGCCAAGATCTAGCGGGAGCGCGAAATGAGCAGTTCTTC.

This clonotype was counted at least ten times. The rearrangement uses TRBV7-8 and TRBJ2-1, with D possibly being TRBD2 (5 bases). Trimming stripped 0 bases from V and 0 bases from J, with 15 bases between. There are 18 residues in the CDR3. Germline V gene data show CDR1 as SGHVS and CDR2 as FQNEAQ. CDR3 region: CASSLARTSTYSYNEQFF. DNA for the CDR3: TGTGCCAGCAGCTTAGCACGGACTTCGACTTACTCCTACAATGAGCAGTTCTTC. The whole variable domain, filled in from reference TRBV7-8 and TRBJ2-1, reads GAGVSQSPRYKVAKRGQDVALRCDPISGHVSLFWYQQALGQGPEFLTYFQNEAQLDKSGLPSDRFFAERPEGSVSTLKIQRTQQEDSAVYLCASSLARTSTYSYNEQFFGPGTRLTVL.

This chain joins TRBV19 and TRBJ2-1; D gene uncertain. CDR3 length: 15 residues. V lost 1 base and J 6 bases, leaving 13 bases between the germline ends. Germline loops: CDR1 LNHDA, CDR2 SQIVND (reference sequence). The CDR3 region is CASSIALGLSNEQFF. CDR3 in DNA: TGTGCCAGTAGTATAGCTCTAGGGTTGAGCAATGAGCAGTTCTTC.

The sample holds a few counts of this clonotype. The chain joins TRBV2 to TRBJ2-2; D is unclear. CDR3 size: 14 residues. V shed 5 bases and J shed 3 bases, with 10 bases lying between them. Germline V gene sequence: CDR1 SNHLY, CDR2 FYNNEI. This CDR3 is CASSPGIDTGELFF. In nucleotides, the CDR3 is TGTGCCAGCAGTCCTGGAATCGACACCGGGGAGCTGTTTTTT.

V and J are TRBV28 and TRBJ2-7, with D possibly matching TRBD1 (5 bases). In germline, CDR1 is MDHEN, CDR2 SYDVKM. This CDR3 has 16 amino acids. Between the trimmed V and J ends, which lost 5 bases and 0 bases, there was a span of 17 bases. CDR3 sequence reads: CASSLGVTGPSYEQYF. DNA of the CDR3: TGTGCCAGCAGTCTAGGAGTAACAGGTCCCTCCTACGAGCAGTACTTC.

The table lists this clonotype with a few counts. The chain recombines TRBV24-1 with TRBJ1-2; no definite D call. Per the germline V gene, CDR1 is KGHDR and CDR2 is SFDVKD. Trimming took off 5 bases at V and 4 bases at J, with 10 bases between the two ends. CDR3 length: 13 residues. CDR3 sequence reads: CATSVSLGYGYTF. CDR3 bases: TGTGCCACCAGTGTGAGCCTGGGCTATGGCTACACCTTC.

In its sample, this clonotype was seen a few times. The chain links TRBV3-1 to TRBJ2-7, with 7 bases identical to TRBD2. In germline, CDR1 is LGHDT, CDR2 YNNKEL (reference sequence). The CDR3 sequence is 13 residues long. Losses at the gene ends were 2 bases for V and 4 bases for J; bases not matched to a gene: 2. The CDR3 DNA is TGTGCCAGCAGCCAAAGCGGGGAATACGAGCAGTACTTC. Protein product: CASSQSGEYEQYF.

A note on this clonotype: At one end the junction does not follow the germline gene, possibly because of a read error. For the CDR3, the DNA is TGTACCAGCAGCCAAGGCTCTTACGAGCAGTACTTC. This encodes CTSSQGSYEQYF. The gene calls are TRBV7-9 and TRBJ2-7; D is uncertain. This CDR3 contains 12 residues. Germline V gene data show CDR1 as SEHNR and CDR2 as FQNEAQ (reference sequence).

In its sample, this clonotype was seen a few times. V and J are TRBV5-1 and TRBJ1-2, with D maybe TRBD1 (5 bases). The germline gives CDR1 SGHRS, CDR2 YFSETQ. This CDR3 has 13 residues. Trimming removed 1 base at V and 8 bases at J, with 12 bases between. The CDR3 nucleotides read TGCGCCAGCAGCTTGTCGGGGCCCGGCGGCTACACCTTC. Protein: CASSLSGPGGYTF.

This clonotype was observed a few times. This chain joins TRBV6-2 or TRBV6-3 and TRBJ1-2, with TRBD1 identical over 7 bases. There are 14 residues in the CDR3. Trimming at V came to 2 bases and at J to 3 bases, leaving 3 bases not matched to a gene. In germline, CDR1 is MNHEY, CDR2 SVGEGT. CDR3 region: CASSYLGTDYGYTF. DNA of the CDR3: TGTGCCAGCAGTTACCTTGGGACAGACTATGGCTACACCTTC.

This clonotype turned up a few times. This chain joins TRBV15 and TRBJ2-1; the match to TRBD1 covers 9 bases. The CDR3 runs 13 residues. The germline V gene encodes CDR1 LNHNV and CDR2 YYDKDF (reference sequence). V shed 0 bases, J shed 10 bases, and the junction held 1 base outside the gene matches. In DNA, the CDR3 is TGTGCCACCAGCAGAGACGGACAGGGGGAGCAGTTCTTC. Translating it yields CATSRDGQGEQFF.

V usage is TRBV5-5 and J usage is TRBJ1-6; D is unresolved. The CDR3 consists of 14 residues. Trimming pared 0 bases from V and 8 bases from J, leaving 9 bases between. Germline-derived CDR1 and CDR2 are SGHKS and YYEKEE (reference sequence). CDR3 DNA: TGTGCCAGCAGCTTGGAACCAAGCTATTCACCCCTCCACTTT. This translates into CASSLEPSYSPLHF.

This clonotype was seen more than once but under ten times. The chain is built from TRBV5-1 and TRBJ1-1; TRBD1 aligns across 7 bases. V lost 3 bases to trimming and J lost 1 base; unmatched junction nucleotides: 6. The CDR3 consists of 15 residues. From germline, CDR1 is SGHRS and CDR2 YFSETQ. CDR3 nucleotides: TGCGCCAGCAGCTCGGGACAGTGGGGGAACACTGAAGCTTTCTTT. It encodes CASSSGQWGNTEAFF.

V usage is TRBV6-9 and J usage is TRBJ2-2, with D perhaps TRBD1 or TRBD2 (5 bases each). Looked up from germline, CDR1 is MNHGY and CDR2 is SVAAGI. V gave up 2 bases and J gave up 7 bases, with 11 bases separating them. The CDR3 is 14 residues long. Here the CDR3 reads CASSYGGSNGELFF. CDR3 in DNA: TGTGCCAGCAGTTATGGGGGAAGCAACGGGGAGCTGTTTTTT.

This clonotype showed up many times. J is TRBJ2-3 and V is TRBV27; D not certain. The CDR3 extends over 14 amino acids. In germline, CDR1 is MNHEY, CDR2 SMNVEV (reference sequence). The V end was cut by 5 bases, the J end by 0 bases, with 9 bases between. The CDR3 sequence: CASSPRYSTDTQYF. The DNA for the CDR3 is TGTGCCAGCAGTCCCCGGTATAGCACAGATACGCAGTATTTT.

CDR3 sequence reads: CAIGTLGGYEQYF. For the CDR3, the DNA is TGTGCCATCGGCACTCTCGGAGGGTACGAGCAGTACTTC. The rearrangement uses TRBV10-3 and TRBJ2-7; D is perhaps TRBD2 (6 bases). CDR3 size: 13 residues. The V end was cut by 8 bases, the J end by 4 bases, with 15 bases between. Germline assignment: CDR1 ENHRY and CDR2 SYGVKD.

This clonotype was seen many times. The chain joins TRBV7-2 to TRBJ2-1, with a possible D match to TRBD1 (6 bases). Germline V gene sequence: CDR1 SGHTA, CDR2 FQGNSA. V lost 1 base to trimming and J lost 5 bases, with 12 bases between them. The CDR3 runs to 15 residues. The CDR3 spells CASSLVRGGNNEQFF. CDR3 bases: TGTGCCAGCAGCTTAGTCAGGGGCGGCAACAATGAGCAGTTCTTC.

This chain connects TRBV20-1 to TRBJ2-3; D assignment may be TRBD1 or TRBD2 (5 bases each). Trimming cost V 5 bases and J 1 base, with 22 bases left between them. Germline loops: CDR1 DFQATT, CDR2 SNEGSKA (reference sequence). The CDR3 loop spans 17 amino acids. The CDR3 spells CSARSGIGDLGTDTQYF. CDR3 sequence (DNA): TGCAGTGCTCGCTCCGGGATAGGGGATTTGGGCACAGATACGCAGTATTTT.